This T cell receptor (beta chain) was sequenced in a study of CD8 T cells in Susac syndrome. Both CD4+ and CD8+ T cells were negatively isolated, and TEMRA cells underwent FACS enrichment. RNA in amounts of 0.5 to 1 ug was reverse transcribed with random hexamers. The amplification used immunoSEQ multiplex PCR on TCR beta CDR3; it spanned 54 Vbeta and 13 Jbeta. Each CDR3 protein gets one entry after TCRdb re-called the immunoSEQ multiplex PCR reads with MiXCR. The table includes 180,000 or so distinct CDR3 sequences, roughly 95% detected once. The source material was CD4+ T cells from PBMCs. The sequence was obtained from a human donor in good health.

Here the CDR3 DNA reads TGCAGTGCTAGTGTCTCACAAGAGACCCAGTACTTC. Translating gives CSASVSQETQYF. V usage is TRBV20-1 and J usage is TRBJ2-5, with D hard to call. The V gene lost 3 bases and the J gene lost 2 bases, with 7 bases spanning the gap. Germline lookup yields CDR1 DFQATT and CDR2 SNEGSKA (reference sequence). The CDR3 consists of 12 residues.